The following is a T cell receptor beta chain sequence with its context. Its antigen is unknown. This sample is part of a study of cytomegalovirus exposure and HLA in healthy donors. Study-wide points: One variant, a missense change in DCLRE1C, was linked in a later analysis to TCR beta V- and J-gene trimming. In a later analysis, at a false discovery rate of 0.05, 16,951 TCR beta sequences matched HLA alleles.

PCR primers comprised 60 Vbeta and 13 Jbeta primers. Profiling relied on immunoSEQ multiplex PCR, and the TCRdb table lists in-frame clones only, not all of them. In the table there are some 84,000 clones, about three quarters of which are singletons. The CDR3 covers 14 residues. The V and J ends lost 0 bases and 1 base respectively, with 4 bases between them. Germline V lookup: CDR1 SGHRS, CDR2 YFSETQ. The sequencing sample was made of PBMCs. The TCR was taken from a male donor in good health and CMV-seropositive. The chain employs TRBV5-1 and TRBJ2-2, with D unclear. The CDR3 region is CASSLEQNTGELFF. Written as DNA, the CDR3 is TGCGCCAGCAGCTTGGAGCAGAACACCGGGGAGCTGTTTTTT.